The 24 T cell receptor beta chains in this list originate from one sample, sequenced in a study of CXCR3-negative and CXCR3-positive naive CD8 T cells. Libraries of TRB cDNA were made by 5' RACE and carried UMIs. One entry per CDR3 protein, without DNA, is what TCRdb gives after re-calling the 5' RACE reads. This sample contains tens of thousands of distinct CDR3 sequences. Sequenced material: naive CXCR3- CD8+ T cells from blood. Subset reported: CD45RO-CCR7+CD27+CD95- naive CD8+ T cells lacking CXCR3 (TNR3-). The receptors here all came from a human donor in good health. Some clones in this sample may be carry-over from other donors' samples.

The chain couples TRBV28 to TRBJ2-5; TCRdb outputs TRBD2, but without DNA this stays unchecked. Germline V gene data show CDR1 as MDHEN and CDR2 as SYDVKM. CDR3 length: 17 amino acids. CDR3 sequence reads: CASSLETSGRGGETQYF. Using reference TRBV28 and TRBJ2-5 for the parts outside the CDR3, the full variable domain is DVKVTQSSRYLVKRTGEKVFLECVQDMDHENMFWYRQDPGLGLRLIYFSYDVKMKEKGDIPEGYSVSREKKERFSLILESASTNQTSMYLCASSLETSGRGGETQYFGPGTRLLVL.

The chain carries TRBV28 and TRBJ2-7; TCRdb names TRBD1, which stays unverified in the absence of DNA. The germline V gene encodes CDR1 MDHEN and CDR2 SYDVKM. There are 13 residues in the CDR3. CDR3 residues: CASSPIRGLEQYF.

The chain carries TRBV7-9 and TRBJ2-4; TCRdb's D call of TRBD1 is untestable without DNA. Germline V CDR1 and CDR2: SEHNR, FQNEAQ (reference sequence). This CDR3 spans 12 amino acids. The CDR3 protein is CASSLRGDIQYF. Complete variable domain (other parts from reference TRBV7-9 and TRBJ2-4): DTGVSQNPRHKITKRGQNVTFRCDPISEHNRLYWYRQTLGQGPEFLTYFQNEAQLEKSRLLSDRFSAERPKGSFSTLEIQRTEQGDSAMYLCASSLRGDIQYFGAGTRLSVL.

V gene TRBV10-1 combines with J gene TRBJ2-7; as DNA is missing, the TRBD1 call by TCRdb cannot be tested. Germline assignment: CDR1 WNHNN and CDR2 SYGVQD (reference sequence). The length of the CDR3 is 13 residues. The CDR3: CASLRDRVDEQYF.

The rearrangement links TRBV4-1 to TRBJ2-2; TCRdb returns TRBD1, unconfirmable since there is no DNA. Per germline, CDR1 MGHRA and CDR2 YSYEKL. The CDR3 spans 20 residues. The CDR3 loop is CASSQDLAALTPANTGELFF.

The chain links TRBV29-1 to TRBJ2-1; lacking DNA, the TRBD2 call made by TCRdb goes unchecked. From germline, CDR1 is SQVTM and CDR2 ANQGSEA. The CDR3 runs 13 residues. The CDR3 is CSVVWPLYNEQFF.

The rearrangement joins TRBV4-1 to TRBJ2-1. Germline V gene data show CDR1 as MGHRA and CDR2 as YSYEKL. There are 13 residues in the CDR3. CDR3 loop: CASSPHDGVEQFF.

This sequence joins TRBV25-1 and TRBJ1-2. Germline CDR1 reads MGHDK; CDR2 reads SYGVNS. This CDR3 has 12 residues. The CDR3: CASQPARDVYTF.

V gene TRBV28 combines with J gene TRBJ2-6. CDR1 and CDR2 from the germline V gene are MDHEN and SYDVKM. This CDR3 region has 13 residues. This CDR3 reads CASSPLAANVLTF.

V usage is TRBV29-1 and J usage is TRBJ2-4; TCRdb lists TRBD1, though no DNA is available to test this call. This CDR3 spans 13 amino acids. Per the germline V gene, CDR1 is SQVTM and CDR2 is ANQGSEA. The CDR3 protein is CSVVRTEKNIQYF.

The chain employs TRBV15 and TRBJ2-7; TCRdb's assignment of TRBD1 cannot be checked, as there is no DNA. The CDR3 extends over 12 amino acids. Germline-derived CDR1 and CDR2 are LNHNV and YYDKDF (reference sequence). The CDR3 loop is CATSPGGGEQYF.

The chain couples TRBV4-3 to TRBJ2-3; with no DNA, the TCRdb D assignment of TRBD2 cannot be verified. There are 16 residues in the CDR3. Germline V CDR1 and CDR2: LGHNA, YSLEER. The CDR3: CASSQDPAGTTDTQYF.

V usage is TRBV5-1 and J usage is TRBJ2-7; TCRdb picks TRBD2, but there is no DNA to check that call. The CDR3 is 15 amino acids. Germline assignment: CDR1 SGHRS and CDR2 YFSETQ. The CDR3: CASSLGGLDGYEQYF.

This chain joins TRBV4-1 and TRBJ2-7; TCRdb returns TRBD1, unconfirmable since there is no DNA. Germline V CDR1 and CDR2: MGHRA, YSYEKL. The CDR3 is 14 amino acids. CDR3 region: CASSHLGQGYEQYF.

Here the CDR3 reads CSVEGGITDTQYF. The J gene is TRBJ2-3, the V gene TRBV29-1; TCRdb picks TRBD1, but there is no DNA to check that call. The CDR3 consists of 13 residues. CDR1 SQVTM and CDR2 ANQGSEA come from the germline V gene.

The rearrangement uses TRBV6-4 and TRBJ1-1; TCRdb designates TRBD1, a call that cannot be tested without DNA. The CDR3 totals 14 residues. Germline V gene lookup returns CDR1 MRHNA and CDR2 SNTAGT. The CDR3 loop reads CASSDEGHPGKAFF.

The V call is TRBV28, the J call TRBJ1-6; lacking DNA, the TRBD1 call made by TCRdb goes unchecked. CDR3 size: 16 residues. CDR1 is MDHEN, CDR2 SYDVKM, per germline. The CDR3 spells CASSSGTRSWNSPLHF.

The chain couples TRBV7-2 to TRBJ2-3; TCRdb's D gene call, TRBD1, goes unchecked for lack of DNA. Germline CDR1 is SGHTA and CDR2 is FQGNSA. CDR3 length: 17 residues. Here the CDR3 reads CASSLERGRGKADTQYF.

The rearrangement joins TRBV28 to TRBJ1-1; with no DNA, the TCRdb D assignment of TRBD1 cannot be verified. The CDR3 contains 15 residues. The germline gives CDR1 MDHEN, CDR2 SYDVKM. CDR3 in amino acids: CASSLFGIGNTEAFF.

The chain is built from TRBV29-1 and TRBJ2-2; absent DNA, TCRdb's TRBD1 call cannot be checked. Germline V lookup: CDR1 SQVTM, CDR2 ANQGSEA. This CDR3 comprises 13 residues. CDR3 protein: CSARQGLGGELFF.

V is TRBV7-8 and J is TRBJ2-1; TCRdb's D call of TRBD2 is untestable without DNA. The CDR3 is 15 amino acids. Germline loops: CDR1 SGHVS, CDR2 FQNEAQ. The CDR3 sequence: CASSQGLPLGDEQFF.

CDR3 loop: CSASPPRDSYEQYF. This chain connects TRBV20-1 to TRBJ2-7; the D call of TRBD1 rests on TCRdb alone, since no DNA is present to check it. The CDR3 length is 14 residues. CDR1 and CDR2 from the germline V gene are DFQATT and SNEGSKA (reference sequence).

The rearrangement links TRBV5-1 to TRBJ2-5; the TRBD2 assignment by TCRdb is unverifiable without DNA. There are 13 residues in the CDR3. Per germline, CDR1 SGHRS and CDR2 YFSETQ. CDR3 in amino acids: CASRGTAQETQYF.

The CDR3 sequence is CASSLDRDRKETQYF. The rearrangement uses TRBV5-1 and TRBJ2-5; TCRdb calls TRBD1, which cannot be checked without DNA. The germline V gene encodes CDR1 SGHRS and CDR2 YFSETQ. The CDR3 contains 15 residues.